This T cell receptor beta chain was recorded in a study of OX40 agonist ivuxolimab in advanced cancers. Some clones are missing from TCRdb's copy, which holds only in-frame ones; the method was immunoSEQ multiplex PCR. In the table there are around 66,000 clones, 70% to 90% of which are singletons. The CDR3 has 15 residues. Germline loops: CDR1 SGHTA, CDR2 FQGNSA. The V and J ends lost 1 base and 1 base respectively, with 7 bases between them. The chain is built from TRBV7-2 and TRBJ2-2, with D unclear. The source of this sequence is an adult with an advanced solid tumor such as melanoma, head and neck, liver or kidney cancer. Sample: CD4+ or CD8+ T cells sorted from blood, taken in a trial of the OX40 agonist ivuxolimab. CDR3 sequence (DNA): TGTGCCAGCAGCTTAGAGGGCGGGAACACCGGGGAGCTGTTTTTT. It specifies CASSLEGGNTGELFF.